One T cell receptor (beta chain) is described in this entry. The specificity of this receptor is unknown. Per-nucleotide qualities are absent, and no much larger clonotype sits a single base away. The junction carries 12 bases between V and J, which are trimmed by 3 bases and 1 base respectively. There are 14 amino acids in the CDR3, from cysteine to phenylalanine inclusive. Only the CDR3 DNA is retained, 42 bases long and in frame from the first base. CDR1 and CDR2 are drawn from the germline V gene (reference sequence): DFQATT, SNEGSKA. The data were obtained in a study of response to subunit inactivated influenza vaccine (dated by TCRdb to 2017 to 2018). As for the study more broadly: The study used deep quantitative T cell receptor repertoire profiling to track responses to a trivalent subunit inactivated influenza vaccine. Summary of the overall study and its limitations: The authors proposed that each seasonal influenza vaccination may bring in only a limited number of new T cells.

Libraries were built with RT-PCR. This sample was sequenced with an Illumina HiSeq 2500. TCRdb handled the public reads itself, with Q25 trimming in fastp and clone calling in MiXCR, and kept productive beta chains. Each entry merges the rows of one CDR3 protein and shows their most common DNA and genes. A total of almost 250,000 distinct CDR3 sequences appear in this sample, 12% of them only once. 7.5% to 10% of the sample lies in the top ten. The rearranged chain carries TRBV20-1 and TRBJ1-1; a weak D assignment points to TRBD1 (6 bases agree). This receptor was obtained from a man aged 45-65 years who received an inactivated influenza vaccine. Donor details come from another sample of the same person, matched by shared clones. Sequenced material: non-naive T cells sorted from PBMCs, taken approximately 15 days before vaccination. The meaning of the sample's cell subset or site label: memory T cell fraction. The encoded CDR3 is CSARVGGPNTEAFF. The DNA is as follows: TGCAGTGCTAGGGTGGGGGGGCCGAACACTGAAGCTTTCTTT.